This TCR beta chain was found in a study of shared clonotypes between healthy human individuals (dated by TCRdb to 2020 to 2022). Notes on the research overall: Two women and three men aged 18 to 49 years were included in the cohort. For each donor, three plates each were used for CD4 naive and CD4 memory, two plates were used for CD8 naive, and one plate was used for CD8 memory. Blood TCR repertoires of several healthy adults were deeply sequenced to estimate repertoire size and the extent of clonotype sharing between individuals. To increase sequencing depth and limit assay-specific biases, different laboratories used diverse techniques to prepare libraries and sequence TCR repertoires. Per donor, leukapheresis produced somewhere between about 0.85 and 9.5 billion PBMCs.

The cysteine opens and the phenylalanine closes a CDR3 of 16 amino acids. Kept here is only the CDR3 DNA, which spans 48 bases and is read in frame from base 1. CDR1 MGHRA and CDR2 YSYEKL were looked up in the germline V gene. Here V drops 4 bases and J drops 0 bases, and the junction holds 7 bases not matched to any gene. Study-level results and caveats: Incomplete sequencing was indicated by rarefaction of sorted-subset datasets, despite the large sequencing depth. About 5% of naive CD4, 3.5% of naive CD8, roughly 2.5% of memory CD4, and over 0.35% of memory CD8 clonotypes were shared across a handful of donors. Larger estimated clonotype richness was generally found for naive subsets than for memory subsets. Pairwise subsampling led to the expectation that sequencing depth would affect the degree of clonotype sharing among donors. Sampling was restricted to blood, and TCR repertoires in tissue are likely to differ from TCR repertoires in blood. The small number of donors limited the genetic and exposure-history diversity represented. Compared with non-shared clonotypes, clonotypes shared by all four sorted-subset donors had higher generation probabilities.

In its sample, this clone was seen once. Its recognized antigen is unknown. No base qualities exist here, and no much larger clone lies one base off it. Donors were healthy HIV-negative adults with no recently reported acute infections or vaccinations. Every donor was a Caucasian adult living in Nashville, Tennessee, USA. CD4+ T cells were enriched through magnetic negative selection, after which naive cells were positively selected on CD45RA and the remaining negative fraction served as the memory subset. Blood was collected by leukapheresis, and PBMCs were isolated by Ficoll-Histopaque density gradient centrifugation and then cryopreserved in liquid nitrogen vapor phase. Purity and quantity of every magnetically sorted T cell population were checked by analytical flow cytometry. Genomic DNA was isolated from each sorted fraction and quantified by UV absorbance on a Nanodrop 2000c. Using the deep immunoSEQ assay, TCR CDR3 regions were amplified from genomic DNA by multiplex PCR. Extracted genomic DNA from each cell subset was distributed evenly across all wells of several immunoSEQ 96-well plates, and each plate was treated as a replicate. For sorted subsets, around 200 ng genomic DNA, equal to 30,000 or so T cell genomes, was loaded into each replicate PCR. Purified libraries were measured with a Qubit 3.0 fluorometer, size-checked on a Bioanalyzer 2100, and measured again with the KAPA Library Quantification kit. Every immunoSEQ 96-well plate was sequenced on a separate single-read 150-cycle Illumina NextSeq 550 flow cell. Per the source publication's procedure: Because the immunoSEQ output included only junctional sequences and no quality scores, the filtering could not be the same as the filtering used for full-length reads. Sequences were annotated with PyIR, a Python wrapper for IgBLAST v1.9, using IMGT germline references to assign V/J genes and CDR3. Reads with weak V/J assignments (E-value above 1e-6), missing CDR3, stop codons, out-of-frame junctions, or ambiguous translated residues were removed. V3J clonotypes were defined as sequences sharing an identical inferred V gene, J gene, and CDR3 amino acid sequence. To compute the percentage overlap between repertoires, the number of shared unique clonotypes was divided by the size of the smaller repertoire. Richness of each repertoire was evaluated using RTK rarefaction, the Chao1 estimator, and Recon v2.1 estimates of unobserved clonotypes. OLGA was used to compute generation probabilities for all TCRbeta clonotypes that the gDNA method yielded from four donors. Imported from immuneACCESS, the table was reduced by TCRdb to in-frame sequences with V and J called. These copies leave out some clones; in studies compared against another copy, an unresolved V gene accounts for under half, and the cause of the remainder is not known. V and J calls and clone size are those listed in that table; D and trimming were worked out from the DNA. Within this sample are roughly 640,000 clones, with around 97% of them counted one time only. The top ten hold 0.057% of the sample.

Sequenced sample: naive CD4+ T cells sorted from blood. The intended sense of this specimen's cell subset or site label: CD45RA+ positively selected. Recombination linked TRBV4-1 to TRBJ2-3; a stretch of 7 junction bases matches TRBD2. The receptor's source is a woman aged 25 to 39 in good health. The nucleotides read TGCGCCAGCAGCCCGACTAGCACAACTAGCACAGATACGCAGTATTTT. Translated, it gives CASSPTSTTSTDTQYF.